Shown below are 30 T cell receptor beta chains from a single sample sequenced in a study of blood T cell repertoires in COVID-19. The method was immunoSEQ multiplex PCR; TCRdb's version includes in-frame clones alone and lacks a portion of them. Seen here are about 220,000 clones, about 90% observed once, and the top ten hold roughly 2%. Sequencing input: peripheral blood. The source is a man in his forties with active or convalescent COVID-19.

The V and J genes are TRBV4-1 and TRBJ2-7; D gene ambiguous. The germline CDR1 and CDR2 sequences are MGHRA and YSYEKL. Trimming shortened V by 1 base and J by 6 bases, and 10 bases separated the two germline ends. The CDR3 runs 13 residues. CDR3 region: CASSQVGGVEQYF. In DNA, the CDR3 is TGCGCCAGCAGCCAAGTTGGCGGCGTCGAGCAGTACTTC.

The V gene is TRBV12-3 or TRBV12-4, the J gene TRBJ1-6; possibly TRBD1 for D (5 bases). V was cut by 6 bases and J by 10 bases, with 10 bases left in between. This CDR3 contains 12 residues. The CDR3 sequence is CASSPGRSPLHF. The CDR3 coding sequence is TGTGCCAGCAGCCCAGGGCGGTCACCCCTCCACTTT.

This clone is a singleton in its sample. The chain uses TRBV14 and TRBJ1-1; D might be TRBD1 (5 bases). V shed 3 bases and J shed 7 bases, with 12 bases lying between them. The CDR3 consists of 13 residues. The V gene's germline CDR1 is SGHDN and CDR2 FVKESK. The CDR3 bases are TGTGCCAGCAGCCAGCAAGGGGATAGTGAAGCTTTCTTT. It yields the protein CASSQQGDSEAFF.

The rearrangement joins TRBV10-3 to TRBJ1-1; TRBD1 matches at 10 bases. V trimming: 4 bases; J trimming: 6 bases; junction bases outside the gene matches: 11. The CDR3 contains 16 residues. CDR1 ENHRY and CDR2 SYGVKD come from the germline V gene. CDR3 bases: TGTGCCATCAGTGGCCGCCCAGGGACAGGGGTTTCTGAAGCTTTCTTT. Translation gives CAISGRPGTGVSEAFF.

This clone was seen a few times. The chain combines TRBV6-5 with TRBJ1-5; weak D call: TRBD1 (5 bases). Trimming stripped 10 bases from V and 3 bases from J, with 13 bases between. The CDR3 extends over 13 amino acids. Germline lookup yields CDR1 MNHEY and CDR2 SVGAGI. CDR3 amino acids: CATMQGNNQPQHF. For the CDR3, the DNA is TGTGCCACCATGCAGGGAAACAATCAGCCCCAGCATTTT.

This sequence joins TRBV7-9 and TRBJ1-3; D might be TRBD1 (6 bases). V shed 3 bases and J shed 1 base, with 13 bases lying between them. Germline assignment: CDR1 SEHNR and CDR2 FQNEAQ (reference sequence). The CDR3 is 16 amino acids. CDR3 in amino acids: CASSLGAGLSGNTIYF. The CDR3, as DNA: TGTGCCAGCAGCTTGGGGGCAGGGCTATCTGGAAACACCATATATTTT.

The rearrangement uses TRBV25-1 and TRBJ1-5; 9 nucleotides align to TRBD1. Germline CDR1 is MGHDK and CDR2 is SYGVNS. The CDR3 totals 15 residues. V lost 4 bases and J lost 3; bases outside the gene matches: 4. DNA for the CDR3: TGTGCCAGCAGTGGGACAGGGGTAAACAATCAGCCCCAGCATTTT. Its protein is CASSGTGVNNQPQHF.

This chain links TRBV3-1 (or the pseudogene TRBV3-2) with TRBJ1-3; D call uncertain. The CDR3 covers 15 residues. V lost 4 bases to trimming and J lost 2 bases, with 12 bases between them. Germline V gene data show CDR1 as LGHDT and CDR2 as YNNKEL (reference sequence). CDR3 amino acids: CASSPGWSAGNTIYF. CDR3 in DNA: TGTGCCAGCAGCCCGGGGTGGTCGGCTGGAAACACCATATATTTT.

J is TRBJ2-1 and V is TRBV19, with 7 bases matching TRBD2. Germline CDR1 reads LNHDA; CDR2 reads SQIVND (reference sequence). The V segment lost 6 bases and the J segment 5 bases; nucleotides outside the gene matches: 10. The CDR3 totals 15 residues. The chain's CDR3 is CASSPVAGGNNEQFF. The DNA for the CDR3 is TGTGCCAGTAGCCCAGTAGCGGGCGGCAACAATGAGCAGTTCTTC. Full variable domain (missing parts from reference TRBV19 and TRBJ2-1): DGGITQSPKYLFRKEGQNVTLSCEQNLNHDAMYWYRQDPGQGLRLIYYSQIVNDFQKGDIAEGYSVSREKKESFPLTVTSAQKNPTAFYLCASSPVAGGNNEQFFGPGTRLTVL.

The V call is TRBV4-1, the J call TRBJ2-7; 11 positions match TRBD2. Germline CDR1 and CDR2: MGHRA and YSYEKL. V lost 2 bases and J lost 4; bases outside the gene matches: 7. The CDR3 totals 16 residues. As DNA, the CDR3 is TGCGCCAGCAGCCAAAACCCGGGACTAGCGGAATACGAGCAGTACTTC. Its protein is CASSQNPGLAEYEQYF.

The CDR3 DNA sequence: TGTGCCAGCAGCTTAACCAGCGGGGGGGCCAAGGATACGCAGTATTTT. Translated: CASSLTSGGAKDTQYF. The J gene is TRBJ2-3, the V gene TRBV7-3; TRBD2 aligns across 10 bases. This CDR3 is 16 amino acids long. After removal of 0 bases from V and 6 bases from J, the junction contained 6 bases not matched to a gene. The V gene's germline CDR1 is SGHTA and CDR2 FQGTGA.

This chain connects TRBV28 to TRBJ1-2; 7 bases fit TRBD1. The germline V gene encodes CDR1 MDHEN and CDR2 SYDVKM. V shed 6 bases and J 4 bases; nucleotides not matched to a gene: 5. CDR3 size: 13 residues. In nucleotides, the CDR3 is TGTGCCAGCAGGACAGGGTGGGGCTATGGCTACACCTTC. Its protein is CASRTGWGYGYTF.

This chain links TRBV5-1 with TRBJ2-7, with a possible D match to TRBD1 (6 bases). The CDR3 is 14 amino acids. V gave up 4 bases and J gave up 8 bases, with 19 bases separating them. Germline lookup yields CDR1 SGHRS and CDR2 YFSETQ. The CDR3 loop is CASSEGTSVRKQYF. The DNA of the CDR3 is TGCGCCAGCAGCGAAGGGACATCTGTGCGAAAGCAGTACTTC.

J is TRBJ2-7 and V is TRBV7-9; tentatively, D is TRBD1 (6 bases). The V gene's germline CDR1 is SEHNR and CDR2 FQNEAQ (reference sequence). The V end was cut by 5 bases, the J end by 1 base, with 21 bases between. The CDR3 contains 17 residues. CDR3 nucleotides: TGTGCCAGCAGCCTAACTCCCGGGACGGACAGATCCTACGAGCAGTACTTC. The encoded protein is CASSLTPGTDRSYEQYF.

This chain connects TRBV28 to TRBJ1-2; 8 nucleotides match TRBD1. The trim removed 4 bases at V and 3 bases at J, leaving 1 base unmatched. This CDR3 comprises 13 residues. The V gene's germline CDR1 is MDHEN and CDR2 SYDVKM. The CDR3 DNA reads TGTGCCAGCAGTTCACAGGGGGACTATGGCTACACCTTC. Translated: CASSSQGDYGYTF.

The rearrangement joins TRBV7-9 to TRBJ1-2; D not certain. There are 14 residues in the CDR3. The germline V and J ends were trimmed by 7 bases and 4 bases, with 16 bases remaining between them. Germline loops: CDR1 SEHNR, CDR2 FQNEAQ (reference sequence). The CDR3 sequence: CASTQAEGGYGYTF. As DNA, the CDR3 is TGTGCCAGCACCCAGGCCGAGGGCGGCTATGGCTACACCTTC. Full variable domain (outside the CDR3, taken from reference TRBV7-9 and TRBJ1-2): DTGVSQNPRHKITKRGQNVTFRCDPISEHNRLYWYRQTLGQGPEFLTYFQNEAQLEKSRLLSDRFSAERPKGSFSTLEIQRTEQGDSAMYLCASTQAEGGYGYTFGSGTRLTVV.

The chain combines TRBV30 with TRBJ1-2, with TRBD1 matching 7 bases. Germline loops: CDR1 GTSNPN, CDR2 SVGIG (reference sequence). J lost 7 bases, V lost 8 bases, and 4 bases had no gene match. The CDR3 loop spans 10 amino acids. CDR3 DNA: TGTGCCGGGGGGACAGCTGGCTACACCTTC. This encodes CAGGTAGYTF.

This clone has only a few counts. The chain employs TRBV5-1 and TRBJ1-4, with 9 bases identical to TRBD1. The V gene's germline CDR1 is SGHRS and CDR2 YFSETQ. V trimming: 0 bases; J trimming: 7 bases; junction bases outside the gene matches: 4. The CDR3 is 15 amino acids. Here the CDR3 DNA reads TGCGCCAGCAGCTTGGGGGACAGGGATGTTGAAAAACTGTTTTTT. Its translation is CASSLGDRDVEKLFF.

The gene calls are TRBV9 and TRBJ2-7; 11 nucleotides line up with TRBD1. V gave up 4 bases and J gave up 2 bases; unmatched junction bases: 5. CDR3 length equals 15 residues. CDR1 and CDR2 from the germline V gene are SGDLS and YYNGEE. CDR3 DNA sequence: TGTGCCAGCAGCTTCGAGGGACAGGGGGCCTACGAGCAGTACTTC. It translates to CASSFEGQGAYEQYF.

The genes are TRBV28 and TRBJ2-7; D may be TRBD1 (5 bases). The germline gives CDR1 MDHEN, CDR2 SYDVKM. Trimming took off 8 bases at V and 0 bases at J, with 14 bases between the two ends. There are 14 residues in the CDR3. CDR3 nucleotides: TGTGCCAGCGGTGGGGCGCTCAGCTCCTACGAGCAGTACTTC. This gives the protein CASGGALSSYEQYF.

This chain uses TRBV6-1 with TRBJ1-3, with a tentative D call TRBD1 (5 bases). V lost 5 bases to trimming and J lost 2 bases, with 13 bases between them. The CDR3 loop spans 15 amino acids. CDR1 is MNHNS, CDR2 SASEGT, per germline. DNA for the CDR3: TGTGCCAGCAGTCAAACAGGAATTCCTGGAAACACCATATATTTT. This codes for CASSQTGIPGNTIYF.

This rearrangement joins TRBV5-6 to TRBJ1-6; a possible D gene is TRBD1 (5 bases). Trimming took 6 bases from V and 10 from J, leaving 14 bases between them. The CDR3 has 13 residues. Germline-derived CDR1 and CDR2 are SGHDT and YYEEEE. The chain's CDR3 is CASTFGAGSPLHF. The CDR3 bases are TGTGCCAGCACCTTTGGGGCTGGGTCACCCCTCCACTTT.

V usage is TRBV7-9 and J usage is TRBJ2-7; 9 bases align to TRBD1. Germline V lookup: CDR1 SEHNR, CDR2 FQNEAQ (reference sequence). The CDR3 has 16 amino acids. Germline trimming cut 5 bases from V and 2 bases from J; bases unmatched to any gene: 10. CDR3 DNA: TGTGCCAGCAGCCCCAAGGGACAGGGTTTTCCCTACGAGCAGTACTTC. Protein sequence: CASSPKGQGFPYEQYF. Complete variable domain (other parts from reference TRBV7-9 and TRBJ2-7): DTGVSQNPRHKITKRGQNVTFRCDPISEHNRLYWYRQTLGQGPEFLTYFQNEAQLEKSRLLSDRFSAERPKGSFSTLEIQRTEQGDSAMYLCASSPKGQGFPYEQYFGPGTRLTVT.

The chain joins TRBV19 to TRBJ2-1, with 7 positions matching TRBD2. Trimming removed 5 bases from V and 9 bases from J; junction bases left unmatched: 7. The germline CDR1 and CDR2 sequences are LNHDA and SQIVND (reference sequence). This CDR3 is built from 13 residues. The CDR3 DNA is TGTGCCAGTAGTGTGGGGGGGGTCACTGAGCAGTTCTTC. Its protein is CASSVGGVTEQFF.

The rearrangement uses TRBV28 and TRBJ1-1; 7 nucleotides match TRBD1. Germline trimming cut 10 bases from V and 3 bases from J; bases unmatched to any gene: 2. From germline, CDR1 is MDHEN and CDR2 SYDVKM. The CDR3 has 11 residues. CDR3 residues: CATTGYTEAFF. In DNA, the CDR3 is TGTGCCACGACAGGGTACACTGAAGCTTTCTTT.

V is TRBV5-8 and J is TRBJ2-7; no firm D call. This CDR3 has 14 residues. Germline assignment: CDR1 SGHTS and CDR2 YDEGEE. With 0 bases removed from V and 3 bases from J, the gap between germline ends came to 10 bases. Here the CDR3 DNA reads TGTGCCAGCAGCTTGGGGCTTTTTAACTACGAGCAGTACTTC. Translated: CASSLGLFNYEQYF.

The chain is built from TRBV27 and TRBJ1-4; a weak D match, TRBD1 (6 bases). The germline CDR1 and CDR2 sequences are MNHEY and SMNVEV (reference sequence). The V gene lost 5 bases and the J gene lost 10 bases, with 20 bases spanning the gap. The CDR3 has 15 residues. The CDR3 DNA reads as TGTGCCAGCAGTATTATGGGGGGGCGAGGGGGAAAACTGTTTTTT. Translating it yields CASSIMGGRGGKLFF.

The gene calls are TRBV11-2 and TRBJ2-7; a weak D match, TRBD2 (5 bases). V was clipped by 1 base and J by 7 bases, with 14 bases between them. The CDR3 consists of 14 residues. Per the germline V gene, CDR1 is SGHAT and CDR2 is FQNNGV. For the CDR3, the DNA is TGTGCCAGCAGCTTAGTAGGGCCCCCGGGGGAGCAGTACTTC. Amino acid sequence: CASSLVGPPGEQYF.

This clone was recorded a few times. The DNA for the CDR3 is TGTGCCTGGTTCCCCCGGGCGACAGGTGGCTCCTACAATGAGCAGTTCTTC. The encoded protein is CAWFPRATGGSYNEQFF. The chain couples TRBV30 to TRBJ2-1; TRBD1 is a possible D gene (6 bases). Trimming cost V 5 bases and J 0 bases, with 20 bases left between them. The CDR3 consists of 17 residues. Germline CDR1 reads GTSNPN; CDR2 reads SVGIG (reference sequence).

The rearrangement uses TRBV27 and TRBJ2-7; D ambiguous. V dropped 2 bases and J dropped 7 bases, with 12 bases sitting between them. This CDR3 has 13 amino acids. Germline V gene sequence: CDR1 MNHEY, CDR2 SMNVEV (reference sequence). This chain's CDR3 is CASSLRYLGEQYF. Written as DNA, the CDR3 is TGTGCCAGCAGTTTAAGGTACCTCGGGGAGCAGTACTTC.